The clone carrying this T cell receptor (beta chain) has more than one count but fewer than ten. This CDR3 contains 15 residues. CDR1 and CDR2 from the germline V gene are SGDLS and YYNGEE. The ends were cut back, 4 bases at V and 2 bases at J, with 16 bases in the middle. These data are taken from a study of T cells after yellow fever vaccination. Overall study results and limits: Post-booster samples contained most primary-vaccination clones (approximately 95% CD4, around 88% CD8). High-abundance clonotypes from the bulk population could contaminate FACS-sorted repertoires. Just a small share of clonotypes turned up in the CD4 compartment as well as the CD8 compartment.

5'RACE template switching generated TCR cDNA, adding a universal primer site and UMIs. Using its own MiXCR run on the 5' RACE reads, TCRdb lists one record per CDR3 protein. In the table there are about 94,000 distinct CDR3 sequences, about 8.8% of which are singletons. This TCR came from a man younger than 35 who received the YFV17D yellow fever vaccine. Here the sequenced sample was CD8+ T cells not binding an NS4B(214-222) dextramer, sorted from PBMCs, taken about 2 weeks after the first yellow fever vaccination. This rearrangement joins TRBV9 to TRBJ2-7, with a weak D call TRBD1 (6 bases). The CDR3 loop is CASSKTGTSPYEQYF. CDR3 nucleotides: TGTGCCAGCAGCAAAACAGGGACGTCCCCCTACGAGCAGTACTTC. Filled out from reference TRBV9 and TRBJ2-7, the complete variable domain reads DSGVTQTPKHLITATGQRVTLRCSPRSGDLSVYWYQQSLDQGLQFLIQYYNGEERAKGNILERFSAQQFPDLHSELNLSSLELGDSALYFCASSKTGTSPYEQYFGPGTRLTVT.